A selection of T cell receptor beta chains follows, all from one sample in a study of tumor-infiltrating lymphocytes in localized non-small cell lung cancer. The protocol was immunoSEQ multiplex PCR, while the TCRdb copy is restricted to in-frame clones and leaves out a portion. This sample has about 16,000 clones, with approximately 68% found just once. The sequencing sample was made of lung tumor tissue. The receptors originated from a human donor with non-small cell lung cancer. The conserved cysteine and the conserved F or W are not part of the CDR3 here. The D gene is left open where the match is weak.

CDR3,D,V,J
ASSLPRSDTEAF,.,TRBV5-1,TRBJ1-1
ASSLVGGTSSYEQY,.,TRBV7-9,TRBJ2-7
AWSVLAGYNEQF,TRBD2,TRBV30,TRBJ2-1
AIRNGPGTNEKLF,.,TRBV10-3,TRBJ1-4
AISESSYRVPNSPLH,.,TRBV10-3,TRBJ1-6
ASSLGSPPPIQY,.,TRBV5-1,TRBJ2-4
ASSLGDRGFWGYT,TRBD1,TRBV5-4,TRBJ1-2
AWRTLGSMNTEAF,.,TRBV30,TRBJ1-1
SVGKGLANEKLF,.,TRBV29-1,TRBJ1-4
ASSPGQGLAEETQY,TRBD2,TRBV7-6,TRBJ2-5
ASTATGGNQPQH,TRBD1,TRBV19,TRBJ1-5